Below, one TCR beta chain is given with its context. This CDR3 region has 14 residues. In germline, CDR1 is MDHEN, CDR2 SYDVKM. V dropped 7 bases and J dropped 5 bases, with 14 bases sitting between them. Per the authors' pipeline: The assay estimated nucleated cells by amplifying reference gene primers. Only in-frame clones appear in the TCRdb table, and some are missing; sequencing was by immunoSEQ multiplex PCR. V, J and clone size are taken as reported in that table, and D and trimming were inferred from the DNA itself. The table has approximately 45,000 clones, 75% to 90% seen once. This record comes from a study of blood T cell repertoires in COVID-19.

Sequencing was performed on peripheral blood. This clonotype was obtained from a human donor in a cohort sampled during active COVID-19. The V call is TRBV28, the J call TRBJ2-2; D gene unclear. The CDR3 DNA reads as TGTGCCAGCACCCCCTACCCGAGGACCGGGGAGCTGTTTTTT. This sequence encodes CASTPYPRTGELFF.